This T cell receptor (beta chain) came from a study of blood T cell repertoires in COVID-19. Study summary: From the United States, Italy and Spain came samples of acute and convalescent COVID-19. Sample material is recorded as cDNA or gDNA derived from T cells, B-cell-depleted T cells, or PBMCs.

This CDR3 region has 13 residues. CDR1 MDHEN and CDR2 SYDVKM come from the germline V gene. Trimming took off 3 bases at V and 1 base at J, with 6 bases between the two ends. The authors' processing: Amplification of reference gene primers was used by the study to estimate nucleated cell counts. The assay was immunoSEQ multiplex PCR, and TCRdb's table has in-frame clones only and misses some. That table furnishes V, J and clone size, whereas the DNA furnished D and trimming. Of about 160,000 clones listed, less than 85% are singletons. Sequenced input: peripheral blood. The chain joins TRBV28 to TRBJ2-5; unclear D gene. The sequence was obtained from a woman of 80 years or more with active or convalescent COVID-19. Here the CDR3 reads CASSFLVQETQYF. The DNA for the CDR3 is TGTGCCAGCAGTTTCCTAGTCCAAGAGACCCAGTACTTC.